This TCR beta chain was retrieved from a study of breast tumors, draining lymph nodes, adjacent tissues. Study conclusions and caveats: Most tumor T cells seemingly derive from lymph node, then expand in tumor. Tumor repertoires ranked between lymph nodes and nontumor tissue in diversity, with V and J gene preferences. The lymph node origin of tumor T cells was framed as consistent with a hypothesis, not demonstrated.

Samples came from axillary lymph nodes draining the breast cancer. This clonotype was seen a handful of times. Its antigen remains unidentified. Mismatch with germline at one junction end may stem from a read error. A single record per CDR3 protein comes from TCRdb applying MiXCR to the multiplex PCR reads. The sample shows around 250,000 distinct CDR3 sequences, under 35% of them seen only once. Germline CDR1 MNHEY, CDR2 SVGAGI. The CDR3 length is 18 residues. The sequencing sample was made of axillary lymph node tissue. The rearrangement joins TRBV6-5 to TRBJ2-1, with D perhaps TRBD1 (6 bases). The sequence came from a female donor with breast cancer. Some clones in this sample may be carry-over from other donors' samples. The CDR3 reads CASSHSNPGAEGHNEQFF. CDR3 coding DNA: TGTGCCAGCAGTCACTCGAATCCAGGGGCGGAAGGCCACAATGAGCAGTTCTTC.